The clone carrying this T cell receptor (beta chain) showed up just once. The data belong to a study of blood T cell repertoires in COVID-19. Study details: Whether acute or convalescent, the COVID-19 samples came from the United States, Italy and Spain. Sample material is recorded as cDNA or gDNA derived from T cells, B-cell-depleted T cells, or PBMCs.

Methods used by the authors: How many nucleated cells were present was estimated from reference gene primer amplification. Generated by immunoSEQ multiplex PCR, the TCRdb table keeps only in-frame clones and is missing some. V, J and clone size are taken as reported in that table, and D and trimming were inferred from the DNA itself. The table includes some 240,000 clones, roughly 89% detected once. V trimming: 10 bases; J trimming: 0 bases; junction bases outside the gene matches: 9. The germline V gene encodes CDR1 MNHEY and CDR2 SVGAGI. The CDR3 is 14 residues long. Sequencing was done on a sample of peripheral blood. The chain combines TRBV6-5 with TRBJ2-7; 7 positions agree with TRBD1. The receptor comes from a man aged 55-75 years who had recovered from COVID-19. The CDR3 sequence is CAITKGTASYEQYF. For the CDR3, the DNA is TGTGCCATCACGAAGGGGACAGCCTCCTACGAGCAGTACTTC.